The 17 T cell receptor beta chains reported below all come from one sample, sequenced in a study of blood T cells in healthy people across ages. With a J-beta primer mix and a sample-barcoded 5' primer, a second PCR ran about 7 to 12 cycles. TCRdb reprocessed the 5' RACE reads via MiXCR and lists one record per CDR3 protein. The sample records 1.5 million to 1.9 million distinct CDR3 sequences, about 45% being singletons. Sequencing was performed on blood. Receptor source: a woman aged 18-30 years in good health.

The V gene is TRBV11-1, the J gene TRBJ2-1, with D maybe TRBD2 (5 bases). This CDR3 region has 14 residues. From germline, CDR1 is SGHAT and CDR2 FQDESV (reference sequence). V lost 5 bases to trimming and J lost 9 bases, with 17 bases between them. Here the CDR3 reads CASSPWAGVSEQFF. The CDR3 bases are TGTGCCAGCAGCCCCTGGGCCGGGGTTAGTGAGCAGTTCTTC.

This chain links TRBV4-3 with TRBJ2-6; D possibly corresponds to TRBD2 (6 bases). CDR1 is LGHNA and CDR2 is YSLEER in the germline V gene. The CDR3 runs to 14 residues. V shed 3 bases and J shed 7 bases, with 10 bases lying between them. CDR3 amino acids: CASSQVEGANVLTF. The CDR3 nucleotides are TGCGCCAGCAGCCAGGTGGAGGGAGCCAACGTCCTGACTTTC.

CDR3 nucleotides: TGTGCCAGCAGTGCGACGGGTGGGTACACTGAAGCTTTCTTT. It is translated as CASSATGGYTEAFF. This chain connects TRBV25-1 to TRBJ1-1; D not certain. The CDR3 contains 14 residues. Trimming stripped 4 bases from V and 3 bases from J, with 12 bases between. CDR1 and CDR2 (germline): MGHDK, SYGVNS. The entire variable domain, with the rest obtained from reference TRBV25-1 and TRBJ1-1, is as follows: EADIYQTPRYLVIGTGKKITLECSQTMGHDKMYWYQQDPGMELHLIHYSYGVNSTEKGDLSSESTVSRIRTEHFPLTLESARPSHTSQYLCASSATGGYTEAFFGQGTRLTVV.

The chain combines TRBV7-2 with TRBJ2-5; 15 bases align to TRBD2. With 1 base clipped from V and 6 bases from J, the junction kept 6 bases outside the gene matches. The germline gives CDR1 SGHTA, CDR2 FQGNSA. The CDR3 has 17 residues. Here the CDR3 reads CASSLVPGTSGRKTQYF. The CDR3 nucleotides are TGTGCCAGCAGCTTAGTACCAGGGACTAGCGGGAGGAAGACCCAGTACTTC.

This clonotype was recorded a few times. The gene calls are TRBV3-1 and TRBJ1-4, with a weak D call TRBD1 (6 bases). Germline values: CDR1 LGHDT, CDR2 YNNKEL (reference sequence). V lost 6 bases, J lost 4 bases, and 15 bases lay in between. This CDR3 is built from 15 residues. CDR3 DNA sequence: TGTGCCAGCAGTTACGGGACACTGGGTAATGAAAAACTGTTTTTT. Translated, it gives CASSYGTLGNEKLFF.

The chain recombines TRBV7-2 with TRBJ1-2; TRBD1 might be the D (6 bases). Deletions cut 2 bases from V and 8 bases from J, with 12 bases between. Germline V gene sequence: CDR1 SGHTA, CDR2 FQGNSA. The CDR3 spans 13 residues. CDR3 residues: CASSLPGAGGYTF. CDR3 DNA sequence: TGTGCCAGCAGCTTACCAGGGGCCGGAGGCTACACCTTC.

The DNA for the CDR3 is TGTGCCAGCAGCCAAGCCGAGGTGCGGGGGAATTACAATGAGCAGTTCTTC. As protein: CASSQAEVRGNYNEQFF. The J gene is TRBJ2-1, the V gene TRBV3-1, with 7 positions matching TRBD2. The germline CDR1 and CDR2 sequences are LGHDT and YNNKEL (reference sequence). The V segment lost 1 base and the J segment 4 bases; nucleotides outside the gene matches: 10. The CDR3 covers 17 residues.

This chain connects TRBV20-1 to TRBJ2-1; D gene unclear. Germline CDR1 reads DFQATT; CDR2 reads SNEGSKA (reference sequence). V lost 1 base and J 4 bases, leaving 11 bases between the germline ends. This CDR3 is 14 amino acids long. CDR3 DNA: TGCAGTGCTAGAGTTTGGGGTACATACAATGAGCAGTTCTTC. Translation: CSARVWGTYNEQFF.

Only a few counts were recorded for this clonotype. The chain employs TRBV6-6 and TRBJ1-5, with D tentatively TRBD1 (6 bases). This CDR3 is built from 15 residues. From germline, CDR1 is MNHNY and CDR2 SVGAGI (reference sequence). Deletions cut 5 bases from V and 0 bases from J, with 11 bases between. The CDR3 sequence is CASSPGVYSNQPQHF. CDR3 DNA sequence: TGTGCCAGCAGTCCAGGGGTATATAGCAATCAGCCCCAGCATTTT.

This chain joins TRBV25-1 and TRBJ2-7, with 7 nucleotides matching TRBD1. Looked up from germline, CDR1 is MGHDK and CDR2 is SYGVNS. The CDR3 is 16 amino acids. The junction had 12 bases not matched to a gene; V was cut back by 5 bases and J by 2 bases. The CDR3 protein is CASSSSRTGPTYEQYF. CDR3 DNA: TGTGCCAGCAGTTCTTCCCGGACAGGCCCAACCTACGAGCAGTACTTC.

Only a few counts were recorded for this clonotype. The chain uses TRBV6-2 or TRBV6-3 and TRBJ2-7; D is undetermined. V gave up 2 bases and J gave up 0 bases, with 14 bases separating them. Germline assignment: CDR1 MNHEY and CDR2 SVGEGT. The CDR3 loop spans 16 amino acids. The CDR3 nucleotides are TGTGCCAGCAGTTACGTCGCAGGCTTAAACTCCTACGAGCAGTACTTC. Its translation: CASSYVAGLNSYEQYF.

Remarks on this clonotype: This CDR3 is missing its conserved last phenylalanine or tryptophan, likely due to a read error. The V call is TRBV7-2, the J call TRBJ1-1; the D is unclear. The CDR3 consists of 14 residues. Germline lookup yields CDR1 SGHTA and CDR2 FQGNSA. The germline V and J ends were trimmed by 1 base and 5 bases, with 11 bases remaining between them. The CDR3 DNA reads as TGTGCCAGCAGCTTAGTTACGGGATGGACTGAAGCTTTCTTG. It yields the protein CASSLVTGWTEAFL.

CDR3 protein: CASSRRERTAQYF. In DNA form, the CDR3 reads TGTGCCAGCAGTAGACGAGAGCGGACTGCGCAGTATTTT. This rearrangement joins TRBV6-2 or TRBV6-3 to TRBJ2-3; D perhaps matches TRBD2 (5 bases). The CDR3 contains 13 residues. The germline CDR1 and CDR2 sequences are MNHEY and SVGEGT. V was shortened by 5 bases and J by 10 bases, with 16 bases between the two germline ends.

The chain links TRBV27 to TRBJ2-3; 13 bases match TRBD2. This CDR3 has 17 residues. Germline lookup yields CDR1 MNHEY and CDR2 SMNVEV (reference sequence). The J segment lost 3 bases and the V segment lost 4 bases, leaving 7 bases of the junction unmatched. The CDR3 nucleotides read TGTGCCAGCAGTTCCACCCCGGGACTAGCGGGAACAGATACGCAGTATTTT. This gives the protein CASSSTPGLAGTDTQYF.

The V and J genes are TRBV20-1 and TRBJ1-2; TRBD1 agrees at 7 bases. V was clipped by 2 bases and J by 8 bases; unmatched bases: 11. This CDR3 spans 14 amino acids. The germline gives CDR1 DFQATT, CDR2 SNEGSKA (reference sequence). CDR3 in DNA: TGCAGTGCTAGAAATCTCCGACAGGGTATGGGCTACACCTTC. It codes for CSARNLRQGMGYTF.

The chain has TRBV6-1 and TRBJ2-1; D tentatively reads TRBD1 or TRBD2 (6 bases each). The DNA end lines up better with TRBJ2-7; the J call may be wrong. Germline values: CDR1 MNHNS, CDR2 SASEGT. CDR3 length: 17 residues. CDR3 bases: TGTGCCAGCAGGAGGGGTACAGGGAGGAAACCTTACAATGAGCAGTACTTC. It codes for CASRRGTGRKPYNEQYF.

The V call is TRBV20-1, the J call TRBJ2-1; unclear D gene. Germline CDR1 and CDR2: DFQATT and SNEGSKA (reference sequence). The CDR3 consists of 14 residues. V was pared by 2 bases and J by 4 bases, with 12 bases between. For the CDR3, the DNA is TGCAGTGCTAGAATCCGGACCAAGTACAATGAGCAGTTCTTC. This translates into CSARIRTKYNEQFF.